This T cell receptor (beta chain) is drawn from a study of shared clonotypes between healthy human individuals. General study results and limits: When compared with the clonotypes that were shared by all four sorted-subset donors, the non-shared clonotypes turned out to have lower generation probabilities.

With respect to this clone: The antigen is undetermined.

Germline values: CDR1 SGHVS, CDR2 FQNEAQ. This CDR3 is built from 21 residues. V gave up 6 bases and J gave up 4 bases; unmatched junction bases: 25. Generated by immunoSEQ multiplex PCR, the TCRdb table keeps only in-frame clones and is missing some. The data show 900,000 to 1,200,000 clones, roughly 74% seen once. Researchers partitioned CD4+ cells into CD45RA+ naive and CD45RA-negative memory subsets. This sequence originates from a man between 18 and 29 years old in good health. Some clones in this sample may be carry-over from other donors' samples. Sequences were obtained from memory CD4+ T cells from PBMCs. The subset denotes: CD45RA-negative fraction. The chain is built from TRBV7-8 and TRBJ2-1, with 9 bases fitting TRBD2. CDR3 nucleotides: TGTGCCAGCAGGCAACACGCACCCTGGCGCGGGAGGGCGGCGAATTACAATGAGCAGTTCTTC. This translates into CASRQHAPWRGRAANYNEQFF.